Following are 28 T cell receptor beta chains from one sample sequenced in a study of blood T cell repertoires in COVID-19. Profiling relied on immunoSEQ multiplex PCR, and the TCRdb table lists in-frame clones only, not all of them. The sample holds roughly 430,000 clones, approximately 85% seen once. Sequenced: PBMCs or T cells enriched from blood (not recorded which). These receptor sequences come from a woman aged 40-49 years with acute COVID-19.

This clone was seen more than once but under ten times. The rearrangement links TRBV2 to TRBJ1-1, with 7 bases that match TRBD1. The CDR3 totals 16 residues. V gave up 0 bases and J gave up 0 bases; unmatched junction bases: 4. CDR1 is SNHLY, CDR2 FYNNEI, per germline. CDR3 residues: CASSEAGTAMNTEAFF. CDR3 coding DNA: TGTGCCAGCAGTGAAGCTGGGACAGCCATGAACACTGAAGCTTTCTTT.

J is TRBJ1-1 and V is TRBV5-8; D gene uncertain. Trimming shortened V by 0 bases and J by 4 bases, and 16 bases separated the two germline ends. The CDR3 has 16 residues. Germline V CDR1 and CDR2: SGHTS, YDEGEE. The CDR3 region is CASSLEFWGVSTEAFF. The CDR3 nucleotides are TGTGCCAGCAGCTTGGAATTCTGGGGAGTAAGCACTGAAGCTTTCTTT.

The gene calls are TRBV19 and TRBJ2-3, with TRBD2 matching 11 bases. Germline V CDR1 and CDR2: LNHDA, SQIVND (reference sequence). This CDR3 region has 16 residues. The ends lost 5 bases at V and 5 bases at J; junction bases unmatched: 9. Written as DNA, the CDR3 is TGTGCCAGTAGTCCCCTAGCGGGGGGCTTACGAGATACGCAGTATTTT. Translation: CASSPLAGGLRDTQYF.

The chain links TRBV18 to TRBJ1-1; no clear D gene. Trimming stripped 3 bases from V and 1 base from J, with 9 bases between. Germline lookup yields CDR1 KGHSH and CDR2 LQKENI. CDR3 length: 14 amino acids. CDR3 DNA sequence: TGTGCCAGCTCACCGGCGGGCCCGAACACTGAAGCTTTCTTT. Its protein product is CASSPAGPNTEAFF.

CDR3 in DNA: TGTGCCAGCAGTGGCAGGGGGGCGGGCTACGAGCAGTACTTC. This gives the protein CASSGRGAGYEQYF. The V and J genes are TRBV2 and TRBJ2-7, with D perhaps TRBD1 (7 bases). Germline loops: CDR1 SNHLY, CDR2 FYNNEI. Trimming shortened V by 4 bases and J by 3 bases, and 13 bases separated the two germline ends. The CDR3 runs 14 residues.

The CDR3 DNA sequence: TGTGCCAGCAGTAGAGGAGCCGGGACAGCCTATGGCTACACCTTC. Its protein is CASSRGAGTAYGYTF. The chain combines TRBV6-5 with TRBJ1-2; TRBD1 aligns across 7 bases. The CDR3 runs 15 residues. Germline V gene data show CDR1 as MNHEY and CDR2 as SVGAGI. The V and J ends lost 5 bases and 4 bases, in that order; junction bases with no gene match: 10.

The chain recombines TRBV7-2 with TRBJ2-4, with D perhaps matching TRBD2 (6 bases). Germline V gene data show CDR1 as SGHTA and CDR2 as FQGNSA. V was shortened by 5 bases and J by 2 bases, with 19 bases between the two germline ends. CDR3 length: 17 residues. In DNA, the CDR3 is TGTGCCAGCAGCCCCAGGGCCTGGAGGGAAACCAAAAACATTCAGTACTTC. Protein sequence: CASSPRAWRETKNIQYF.

The rearrangement links TRBV7-6 to TRBJ2-3, with D perhaps matching TRBD2 (7 bases). In germline, CDR1 is SGHVS, CDR2 FNYEAQ. The ends were cut back, 1 base at V and 2 bases at J, with 13 bases in the middle. CDR3 length equals 16 residues. The CDR3 DNA reads TGTGCCAGCAGCTTAGTAGGGGGGGCCCACACAGATACGCAGTATTTT. This gives the protein CASSLVGGAHTDTQYF.

This clone came up once. The V and J genes are TRBV6-1 and TRBJ2-7; no clear D. The CDR3 is made up of 13 amino acids. CDR1 is MNHNS, CDR2 SASEGT, per germline. The ends were cut back, 0 bases at V and 3 bases at J, with 6 bases in the middle. The CDR3 loop is CASSEAPIYEQYF. The CDR3 DNA sequence: TGTGCCAGCAGTGAAGCTCCCATCTACGAGCAGTACTTC.

The chain has TRBV5-6 and TRBJ1-1; TRBD1 matches at 8 bases. V lost 5 bases and J lost 3; bases outside the gene matches: 9. Per the germline V gene, CDR1 is SGHDT and CDR2 is YYEEEE. The CDR3 has 15 amino acids. CDR3 sequence reads: CASSPGQDIYTEAFF. CDR3 nucleotide sequence: TGTGCCAGCAGTCCGGGACAGGATATCTACACTGAAGCTTTCTTT.

The chain combines TRBV7-9 with TRBJ1-1; no firm D call. Germline lookup yields CDR1 SEHNR and CDR2 FQNEAQ (reference sequence). The CDR3 is 13 residues long. Deletions cut 5 bases from V and 0 bases from J, with 7 bases between. The CDR3 nucleotides are TGTGCCAGCAGCCTTAGTCTGAACACTGAAGCTTTCTTT. This gives the protein CASSLSLNTEAFF.

This chain uses TRBV15 with TRBJ1-4, with unresolved D. This CDR3 has 17 amino acids. Germline V CDR1 and CDR2: LNHNV, YYDKDF (reference sequence). V dropped 1 base and J dropped 4 bases, with 16 bases sitting between them. This CDR3 is CATSRGPPFRYNEKLFF. The CDR3 DNA reads as TGTGCCACCAGCAGAGGGCCCCCCTTCCGTTATAATGAAAAACTGTTTTTT.

This clone was seen once. The rearrangement joins TRBV19 to TRBJ1-4, with D perhaps matching TRBD1 (5 bases). The CDR3 sequence is 15 residues long. Germline V lookup: CDR1 LNHDA, CDR2 SQIVND (reference sequence). V lost 6 bases and J lost 0, with 11 bases in between. This CDR3 is CASRQQDTTNEKLFF. The CDR3 region has the DNA TGTGCCAGTAGGCAACAGGACACAACTAATGAAAAACTGTTTTTT.

This chain uses TRBV4-1 with TRBJ1-3, with D possibly being TRBD1 (6 bases). From germline, CDR1 is MGHRA and CDR2 YSYEKL. This CDR3 has 16 residues. V lost 1 base and J lost 0, with 10 bases in between. The CDR3 sequence is CASSQGTAYSGNTIYF. DNA of the CDR3: TGCGCCAGCAGCCAAGGGACAGCATACTCTGGAAACACCATATATTTT.

The chain links TRBV21-1 to TRBJ2-2; the D call of TRBD1 is as the table states it, not checked on the DNA. TRBV21-1 corresponds to a pseudogene. The CDR3 has 17 residues. This chain's CDR3 is CASSTRDRVTNTGELFF. The CDR3 DNA sequence: TGTGCCAGCAGCACCCGGGACAGGGTTACGAACACCGGGGAGCTGTTTTTT.

V is TRBV6-5 and J is TRBJ1-5, with 9 positions matching TRBD1. The CDR3 is made up of 15 amino acids. V was pared by 4 bases and J by 4 bases, with 5 bases of the junction left unmatched. The V gene's germline CDR1 is MNHEY and CDR2 SVGAGI. CDR3: CASSLTGGSNQPQHF. In DNA, the CDR3 is TGTGCCAGCAGTTTAACAGGGGGCTCTAATCAGCCCCAGCATTTT.

This sequence joins TRBV4-1 and TRBJ2-3, with 10 bases aligning to TRBD1. CDR1 is MGHRA, CDR2 YSYEKL, per germline. The CDR3 length is 17 residues. J lost 1 base, V lost 3 bases, and 7 bases had no gene match. Here the CDR3 reads CASSQMTGGSRTDTQYF. Written as DNA, the CDR3 is TGCGCCAGCAGCCAGATGACAGGGGGCTCACGCACAGATACGCAGTATTTT.

The J gene is TRBJ2-7, the V gene TRBV10-3; the D gene is possibly TRBD2 (6 bases). The CDR3 loop spans 14 amino acids. Trimming stripped 4 bases from V and 3 bases from J, with 13 bases between. Germline values: CDR1 ENHRY, CDR2 SYGVKD. The CDR3 loop reads CAISGSSEGYEQYF. The CDR3 DNA reads as TGTGCCATCAGTGGGTCTAGCGAGGGCTACGAGCAGTACTTC.

For the CDR3, the DNA is TGTGCCAGCAGCCAAGATTTACAGGGGGCATGGTACGAGCAGTACTTC. Protein sequence: CASSQDLQGAWYEQYF. The chain couples TRBV4-2 to TRBJ2-7; TRBD1 matches 9 bases. Germline V gene sequence: CDR1 LGHNA, CDR2 YNFKEQ. Losses at the gene ends were 0 bases for V and 4 bases for J; bases not matched to a gene: 7. CDR3 length equals 16 residues.

The chain couples TRBV10-3 to TRBJ1-1; 9 bases fit TRBD1. With V trimmed by 8 bases and J by 4 bases, 11 bases remained unmatched. Germline CDR1 reads ENHRY; CDR2 reads SYGVKD. The CDR3 consists of 15 residues. The CDR3 is CAIGDHKQGATEAFF. In nucleotides, the CDR3 is TGTGCCATCGGAGACCATAAACAGGGGGCCACTGAAGCTTTCTTT.

This chain connects TRBV27 to TRBJ1-2; D unresolved. V was clipped by 4 bases and J by 0 bases, with 9 bases between them. The V gene's germline CDR1 is MNHEY and CDR2 SMNVEV (reference sequence). The CDR3 has 14 amino acids. The CDR3 nucleotides are TGTGCCAGCAGTTCCGCCAGAACTAACTATGGCTACACCTTC. As protein: CASSSARTNYGYTF.

J is TRBJ1-2 and V is TRBV2; TRBD1 matches at 7 bases. The CDR3 totals 14 residues. CDR1 and CDR2 from the germline V gene are SNHLY and FYNNEI. The trim removed 4 bases at V and 0 bases at J, leaving 2 bases unmatched. The CDR3 coding sequence is TGTGCCAGCAGTGGGACAGGAGCTAACTATGGCTACACCTTC. Translated, it gives CASSGTGANYGYTF.

J is TRBJ1-2 and V is TRBV20-1; D remains ambiguous. This CDR3 has 11 amino acids. Germline-derived CDR1 and CDR2 are DFQATT and SNEGSKA (reference sequence). V was trimmed by 1 base and J by 7 bases, leaving 7 bases between them. CDR3 loop: CSARVTVGYTF. For the CDR3, the DNA is TGCAGTGCTAGAGTAACGGTTGGCTACACCTTC.

V gene TRBV3-1 (or the pseudogene TRBV3-2) combines with J gene TRBJ2-7, with D possibly being TRBD2 (5 bases). The CDR3 is 15 amino acids. The V gene's germline CDR1 is LGHDT and CDR2 YNNKEL (reference sequence). Trimming removed 4 bases from V and 3 bases from J, with 16 bases in between. CDR3 residues: CASSLKSAGVYEQYF. CDR3 in DNA: TGTGCCAGCAGCCTTAAATCTGCGGGCGTCTACGAGCAGTACTTC.

J is TRBJ2-2 and V is TRBV5-4; no clear D gene. CDR3 size: 15 residues. With 4 bases removed from V and 1 base from J, the gap between germline ends came to 11 bases. Germline CDR1 and CDR2: SGHNT and YYREEE (reference sequence). CDR3 sequence (DNA): TGTGCCAGCAGCCGAAGCGACCTGAACACCGGGGAGCTGTTTTTT. Protein: CASSRSDLNTGELFF.

J is TRBJ2-7 and V is TRBV30; D is undetermined. From germline, CDR1 is GTSNPN and CDR2 SVGIG (reference sequence). The V and J ends lost 0 bases and 5 bases respectively, with 14 bases between them. The CDR3 covers 14 residues. The CDR3 loop reads CAWSVAGPDDEQYF. CDR3 nucleotides: TGTGCCTGGAGTGTAGCTGGGCCTGACGACGAGCAGTACTTC.

The chain links TRBV10-3 to TRBJ1-2; D is perhaps TRBD1 (5 bases). CDR3 length: 14 amino acids. Trimming left V 2 bases short and J 3 bases short, with 10 bases between. Germline loops: CDR1 ENHRY, CDR2 SYGVKD. CDR3 coding DNA: TGTGCCATCAGTGAGGGCAGGGAGGACTATGGCTACACCTTC. Amino acid sequence: CAISEGREDYGYTF.

DNA for the CDR3: TGCGCCAGCAGCTCGCCCGGGACAGGGATCTATGGCTACACCTTC. Protein product: CASSSPGTGIYGYTF. The chain carries TRBV4-1 and TRBJ1-2, with 9 bases that match TRBD1. The germline CDR1 and CDR2 sequences are MGHRA and YSYEKL. J lost 4 bases, V lost 5 bases, and 8 bases had no gene match. The CDR3 length is 15 residues.